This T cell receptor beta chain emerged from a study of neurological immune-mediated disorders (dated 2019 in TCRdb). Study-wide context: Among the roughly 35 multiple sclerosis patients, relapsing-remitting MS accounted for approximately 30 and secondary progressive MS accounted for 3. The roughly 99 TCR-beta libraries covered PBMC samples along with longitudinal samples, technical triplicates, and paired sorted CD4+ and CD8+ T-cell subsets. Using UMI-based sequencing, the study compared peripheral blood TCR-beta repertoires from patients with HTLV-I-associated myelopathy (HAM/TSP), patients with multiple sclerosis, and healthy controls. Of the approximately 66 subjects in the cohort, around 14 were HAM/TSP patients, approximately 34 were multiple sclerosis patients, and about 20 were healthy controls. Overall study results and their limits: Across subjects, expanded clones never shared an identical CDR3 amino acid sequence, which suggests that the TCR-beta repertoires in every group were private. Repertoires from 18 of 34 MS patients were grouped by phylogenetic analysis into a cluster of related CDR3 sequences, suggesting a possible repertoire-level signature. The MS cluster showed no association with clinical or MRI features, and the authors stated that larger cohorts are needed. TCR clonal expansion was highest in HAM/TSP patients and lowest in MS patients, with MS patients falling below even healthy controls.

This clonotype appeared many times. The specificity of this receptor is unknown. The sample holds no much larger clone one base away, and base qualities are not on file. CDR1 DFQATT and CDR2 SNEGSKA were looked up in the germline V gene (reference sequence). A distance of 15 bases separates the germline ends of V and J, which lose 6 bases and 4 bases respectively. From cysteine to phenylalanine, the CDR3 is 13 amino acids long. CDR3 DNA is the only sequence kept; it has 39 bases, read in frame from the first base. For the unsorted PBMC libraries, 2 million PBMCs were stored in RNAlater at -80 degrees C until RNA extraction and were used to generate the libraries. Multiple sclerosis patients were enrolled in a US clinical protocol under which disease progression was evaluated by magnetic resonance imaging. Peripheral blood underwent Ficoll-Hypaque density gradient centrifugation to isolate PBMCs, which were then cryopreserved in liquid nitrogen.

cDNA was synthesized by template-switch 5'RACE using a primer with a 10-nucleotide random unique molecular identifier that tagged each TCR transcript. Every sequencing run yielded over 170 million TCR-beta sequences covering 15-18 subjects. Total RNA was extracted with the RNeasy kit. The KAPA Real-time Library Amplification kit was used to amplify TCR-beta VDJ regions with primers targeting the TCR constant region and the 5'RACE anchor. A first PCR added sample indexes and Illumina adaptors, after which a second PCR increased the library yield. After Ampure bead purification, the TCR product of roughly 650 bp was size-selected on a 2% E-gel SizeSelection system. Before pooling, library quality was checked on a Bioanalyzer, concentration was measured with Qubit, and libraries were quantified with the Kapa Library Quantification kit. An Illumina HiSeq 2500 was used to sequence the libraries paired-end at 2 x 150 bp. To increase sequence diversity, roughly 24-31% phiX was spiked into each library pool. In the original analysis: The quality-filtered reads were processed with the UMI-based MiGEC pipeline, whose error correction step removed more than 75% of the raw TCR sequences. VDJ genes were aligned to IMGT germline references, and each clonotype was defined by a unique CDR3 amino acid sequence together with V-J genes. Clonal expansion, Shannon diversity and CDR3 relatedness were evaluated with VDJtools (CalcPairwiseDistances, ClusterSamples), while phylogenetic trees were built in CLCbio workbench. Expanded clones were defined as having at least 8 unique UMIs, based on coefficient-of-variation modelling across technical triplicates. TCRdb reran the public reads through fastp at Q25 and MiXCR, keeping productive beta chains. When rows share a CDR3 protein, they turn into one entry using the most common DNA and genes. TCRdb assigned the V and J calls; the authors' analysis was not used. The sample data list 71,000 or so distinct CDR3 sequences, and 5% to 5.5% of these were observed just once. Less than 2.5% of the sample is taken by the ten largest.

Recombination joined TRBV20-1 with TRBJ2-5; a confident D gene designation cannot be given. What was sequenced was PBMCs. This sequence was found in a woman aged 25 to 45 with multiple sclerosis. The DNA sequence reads TGCAGTGCCCTCCCCCCGGCCCTAGAGACCCAGTACTTC. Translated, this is CSALPPALETQYF.